This TCR beta chain derives from a study of T-cell memory formation after mild COVID-19 (dated by TCRdb to about 2021). Looking at the study overall: TCR sequence clusters from the two donors were largely donor specific. The cohort was made up of two young adult volunteers, one female and one male, who were previously healthy. In a couple of donors, T-cell clones that expanded and contracted after mild COVID-19 were tracked by sequencing TCRalpha and TCRbeta repertoires over time.

TCRdb names Illumina NovaSeq 6000 as the instrument used. TCRalpha and TCRbeta cDNA libraries were constructed by 5'RACE with constant-segment primers, with sample barcodes and unique molecular identifiers being introduced. RNA was extracted from every sample with Trizol reagent. Amplification of the libraries took two PCR steps, and the second step added a second sample barcode plus Illumina TruSeq adapters. Libraries were sequenced on an Illumina NovaSeq with 2 x 150 bp paired-end reads. The original pipeline was this. Demultiplexing of reads and collapsing into UMI-guided consensus sequences were performed with migec v1.2.7. Using mixcr v2.1.11, the UMI consensuses were aligned to TRA and TRB V and J templates and assembled into clonotypes. Expanded or contracted clonotypes were those called significant by both edgeR and NoisET, with noise models trained on biological replicates. edgeR calls used a false discovery rate-adjusted p below 0.01 and a log2 fold-change threshold of 1. PCA with hierarchical clustering of max-normalized trajectories of the 1000 most abundant clonotypes was used as exploratory dynamics analysis. Each responding clone was given a CD4 or CD8 phenotype based on the CD4+ and CD8+ repertoires, which had been sequenced separately. TCRdb reprocessed the public reads (quality trimming at Q25 with fastp, clone calling with MiXCR) and kept in-frame beta chains. One record per CDR3 amino acid sequence lists the most common genes and DNA. TCRdb assigned the V and J calls; the authors' analysis was not used. The sample data list some 150,000 distinct CDR3 sequences, and less than 20% of these were observed just once. The ten largest clones take up about 2.1% of the sample.

Overall study outcomes, separate from this receptor: Some responding clones were detected in pre-infection memory, which suggested that pre-existing cross-reactive memory T cells had joined the SARS-CoV-2 response. From day 15 to 85, contracting clones showed balanced CD4/CD8 phenotypes, whereas a second wave of clones that expanded from day 15 to 37 leaned towards CD4+. The study included only two mild cases, and larger cohorts that include severe cases with pre-infection samples were judged to be necessary. SARS-CoV-2 specificity of the second-wave clones peaking on day 37 was not confirmed. Contracting CD4+ clones were found mainly in CM and EM memory subsets, while CD8+ clones were enriched in EMRA.

PBMCs were isolated by Ficoll-Paque density gradient centrifugation. Turning to this clonotype: Its specific antigen is unknown. Base qualities were left out, and no much larger clone turns up one base away.

The CDR3 sequence holds 14 residues, the cysteine and phenylalanine included. The only DNA kept is the CDR3, 42 bases in frame from the first base. The germline ends are 10 bases apart after V is trimmed by 1 base and J by 4 bases. CDR1 and CDR2, per the germline V gene, are SGHTA and FQGNSA. The chain couples TRBV7-2 to TRBJ1-2; the D gene cannot be named for sure. The clonotype originates from an adult woman who had mild COVID-19 (a few samples of this study predate the infection). The sample titles of this study are shuffled in the database, so cell type and time point are left out; the donor was told from shared clones. Sequencing was performed on PBMCs or a T cell subset sorted from them (not recorded which). The CDR3 protein sequence reads: CASSLEGSGYGYTF. The DNA sequence is as follows: TGTGCCAGCAGCTTAGAAGGGTCGGGCTATGGCTACACCTTC.